Listed below are T cell receptor beta chains from one sample, sequenced in a study of blood T cell repertoires in COVID-19. Clones were read by immunoSEQ multiplex PCR, and TCRdb kept only the in-frame ones, dropping some. Among some 330,000 clones listed, 75% to 90% were seen once. Sequencing input: PBMCs or T cells enriched from blood (not recorded which). These receptors were obtained from a man aged 25-45 years who had recovered from COVID-19. Each CDR3 is given with its conserved first and last residue. Fields, in order: V gene, D gene, J gene, CDR3 protein. The D gene is left open where the match is weak.

v_call: TRBV6-4; d_call: -; j_call: TRBJ1-3; cdr3_aa: CASSERDTYSGNTIYF
v_call: TRBV12-3/TRBV12-4; d_call: -; j_call: TRBJ2-3; cdr3_aa: CASSLGLSPAQYF
v_call: TRBV18; d_call: TRBD1; j_call: TRBJ1-1; cdr3_aa: CASSHRDSEAFF
v_call: TRBV11-2; d_call: -; j_call: TRBJ2-7; cdr3_aa: CASSLWQGYEQYF
v_call: TRBV18; d_call: TRBD1; j_call: TRBJ1-1; cdr3_aa: CASSRDRVAFF
v_call: TRBV7-9; d_call: TRBD2; j_call: TRBJ2-1; cdr3_aa: CASSSAARGGEYNEQFF
v_call: TRBV6-5; d_call: TRBD2; j_call: TRBJ2-7; cdr3_aa: CASASGGRSYEQYF
v_call: TRBV29-1; d_call: TRBD2; j_call: TRBJ2-7; cdr3_aa: CSVVRSRTSGVHEQYF
v_call: TRBV20-1; d_call: -; j_call: TRBJ2-3; cdr3_aa: CSASIQEGTQYF
v_call: TRBV7-2; d_call: -; j_call: TRBJ2-7; cdr3_aa: CASSLRRGTEQYF
v_call: TRBV6-5; d_call: -; j_call: TRBJ1-4; cdr3_aa: CATSNWRDEKLFF
v_call: TRBV2; d_call: TRBD1; j_call: TRBJ1-2; cdr3_aa: CASSEGTGSNYGYTF
v_call: TRBV12-3/TRBV12-4; d_call: -; j_call: TRBJ1-1; cdr3_aa: CASERVTEAFF
v_call: TRBV11-2; d_call: -; j_call: TRBJ2-2; cdr3_aa: CASSFRAPDPELFF
v_call: TRBV2; d_call: -; j_call: TRBJ1-5; cdr3_aa: CASSEGPEARGVHF
v_call: TRBV6-1; d_call: TRBD2; j_call: TRBJ2-3; cdr3_aa: CASSEDRGGNTDTQYF
v_call: TRBV29-1; d_call: -; j_call: TRBJ1-2; cdr3_aa: CSVRVGLNYGYTF
v_call: TRBV29-1; d_call: TRBD1; j_call: TRBJ1-2; cdr3_aa: CSVVEGTDAYGYTF
v_call: TRBV18; d_call: TRBD1; j_call: TRBJ1-3; cdr3_aa: CASSPVPGGDGNTIYF
v_call: TRBV12-3/TRBV12-4; d_call: -; j_call: TRBJ1-2; cdr3_aa: CASSLKSDYGYTF
v_call: TRBV2; d_call: -; j_call: TRBJ1-2; cdr3_aa: CATAGFDYGYTF
v_call: TRBV4-2; d_call: TRBD1; j_call: TRBJ1-2; cdr3_aa: CASSRRTGEHYGYTF
v_call: TRBV4-1; d_call: -; j_call: TRBJ2-3; cdr3_aa: CASSQDLAHAGTDTQYF
v_call: TRBV2; d_call: -; j_call: TRBJ1-1; cdr3_aa: CASSFNSGEAFF
v_call: TRBV5-1; d_call: -; j_call: TRBJ1-6; cdr3_aa: CASSRAGADSPLHF
v_call: TRBV5-1; d_call: -; j_call: TRBJ1-6; cdr3_aa: CASSFSSSSYNSPLHF
v_call: TRBV5-5; d_call: TRBD1; j_call: TRBJ1-6; cdr3_aa: CASSVGQIYNSPLHF
v_call: TRBV28; d_call: TRBD2; j_call: TRBJ2-7; cdr3_aa: CASRPGVAGVGEQYF
v_call: TRBV27; d_call: -; j_call: TRBJ1-1; cdr3_aa: CASSYGSWTEAFF
v_call: TRBV6-5; d_call: -; j_call: TRBJ1-1; cdr3_aa: CASSSGHTNTEAFF
v_call: TRBV23-1; d_call: -; j_call: TRBJ1-1; cdr3_aa: CASTSGPNTEAFF
v_call: TRBV30; d_call: TRBD2; j_call: TRBJ2-1; cdr3_aa: CAWSVDSGGEQFF
v_call: TRBV19; d_call: TRBD1; j_call: TRBJ2-3; cdr3_aa: CASSIGQGDTQYF